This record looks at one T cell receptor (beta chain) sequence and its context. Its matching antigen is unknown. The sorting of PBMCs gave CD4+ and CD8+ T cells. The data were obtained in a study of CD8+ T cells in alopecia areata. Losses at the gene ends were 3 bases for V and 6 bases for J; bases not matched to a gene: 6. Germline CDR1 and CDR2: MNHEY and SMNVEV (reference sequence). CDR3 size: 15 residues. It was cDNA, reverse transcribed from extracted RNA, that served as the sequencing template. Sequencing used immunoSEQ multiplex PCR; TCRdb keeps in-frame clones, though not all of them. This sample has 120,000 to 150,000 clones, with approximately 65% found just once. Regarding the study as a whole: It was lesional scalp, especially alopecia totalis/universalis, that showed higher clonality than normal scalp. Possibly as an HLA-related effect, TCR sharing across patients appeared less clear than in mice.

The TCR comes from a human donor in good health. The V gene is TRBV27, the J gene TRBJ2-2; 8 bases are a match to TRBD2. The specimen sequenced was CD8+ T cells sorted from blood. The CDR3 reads CASSFTTSASGELFF. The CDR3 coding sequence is TGTGCCAGCAGTTTTACGACTAGCGCGTCCGGGGAGCTGTTTTTT.